Presented here are 21 T cell receptor beta chains from one specimen sequenced in a study of blood T cell repertoires in COVID-19. The table came from immunoSEQ multiplex PCR; TCRdb's copy has only in-frame clones and leaves some out. Here the sample spans 200,000 to 300,000 clones, roughly 88% being singletons. The sample was peripheral blood. These receptors were taken from a man between 35 and 55 years old who had recovered from COVID-19.

The rearrangement links TRBV27 to TRBJ1-1, with D perhaps TRBD1 (6 bases). The germline CDR1 and CDR2 sequences are MNHEY and SMNVEV (reference sequence). The CDR3 totals 16 residues. Trimming stripped 1 base from V and 0 bases from J, with 12 bases between. CDR3 DNA sequence: TGTGCCAGCAGTTTATGGCAGGGGAGCATGAACACTGAAGCTTTCTTT. It specifies CASSLWQGSMNTEAFF.

The chain is built from TRBV2 and TRBJ2-1, with 13 bases that match TRBD2. CDR1 and CDR2 (germline): SNHLY, FYNNEI. This CDR3 is 14 amino acids long. The junction had 3 bases not matched to a gene; V was cut back by 6 bases and J by 7 bases. The chain's CDR3 is CASRTSGGWNEQFF. Written as DNA, the CDR3 is TGTGCCAGCAGGACTAGCGGGGGGTGGAATGAGCAGTTCTTC.

The V and J genes are TRBV20-1 and TRBJ2-7; D call uncertain. This CDR3 region has 11 residues. Deletions cut 2 bases from V and 5 bases from J, with 7 bases between. Looked up from germline, CDR1 is DFQATT and CDR2 is SNEGSKA (reference sequence). CDR3 in amino acids: CSARSRDEQYF. The CDR3 DNA reads TGCAGTGCTAGATCCCGAGACGAGCAGTACTTC.

V usage is TRBV6-2 or TRBV6-3 and J usage is TRBJ1-2; TRBD1 might be the D (5 bases). V was shortened by 4 bases and J by 1 base, with 7 bases between the two germline ends. The CDR3 consists of 13 residues. CDR1 MNHEY and CDR2 SVGEGT come from the germline V gene. CDR3 protein: CASSLQDNYGYTF. Here the CDR3 DNA reads TGTGCCAGCAGTTTACAGGATAACTATGGCTACACCTTC.

This clone was picked up one time. This chain joins TRBV6-5 and TRBJ1-3; 7 nucleotides align to TRBD1. CDR1 and CDR2 (germline): MNHEY, SVGAGI. V was pared by 6 bases and J by 0 bases, with 5 bases of the junction left unmatched. The CDR3 has 15 residues. Here the CDR3 reads CASSGQDDSGNTIYF. DNA for the CDR3: TGTGCCAGCAGCGGACAGGACGACTCTGGAAACACCATATATTTT.

The chain joins TRBV19 to TRBJ2-3, with D tentatively TRBD2 (6 bases). With 4 bases removed from V and 2 bases from J, the gap between germline ends came to 19 bases. Germline V gene sequence: CDR1 LNHDA, CDR2 SQIVND (reference sequence). The length of the CDR3 is 17 residues. The CDR3 DNA is TGTGCCAGTAGTACCGGAGGGTCCAGCGAACTCACAGATACGCAGTATTTT. This encodes CASSTGGSSELTDTQYF.

The V call is TRBV9, the J call TRBJ1-1; the D is unclear. The CDR3 length is 13 residues. V dropped 0 bases and J dropped 4 bases, with 7 bases sitting between them. Germline-derived CDR1 and CDR2 are SGDLS and YYNGEE. CDR3 loop: CASSVASGTEAFF. DNA of the CDR3: TGTGCCAGCAGCGTAGCATCAGGCACTGAAGCTTTCTTT.

This chain connects TRBV15 to TRBJ1-3; no definite D call. The CDR3 spans 14 residues. Germline CDR1 is LNHNV and CDR2 is YYDKDF (reference sequence). V was shortened by 4 bases and J by 4 bases, with 11 bases between the two germline ends. CDR3 sequence (DNA): TGTGCCACCAGCATGTGGGCGCAGGGAAACACCATATATTTT. Its protein is CATSMWAQGNTIYF.

The chain uses TRBV20-1 and TRBJ1-1, with TRBD1 as a possible D gene (6 bases). In germline, CDR1 is DFQATT, CDR2 SNEGSKA (reference sequence). Trimming stripped 3 bases from V and 0 bases from J, with 17 bases between. The CDR3 consists of 16 residues. DNA of the CDR3: TGCAGTGCTAGTTCCTCTCTCGGGACACTGAACACTGAAGCTTTCTTT. Its translation is CSASSSLGTLNTEAFF.

In this sample, this clone turned up a few times. The genes are TRBV6-6 and TRBJ2-7, with no clear D. V dropped 6 bases and J dropped 0 bases, with 12 bases sitting between them. The length of the CDR3 is 14 residues. CDR1 is MNHNY and CDR2 is SVGAGI in the germline V gene (reference sequence). The CDR3 is CASRPRASSYEQYF. CDR3 coding DNA: TGTGCCAGCAGGCCACGAGCTAGCTCCTACGAGCAGTACTTC.

The chain joins TRBV9 to TRBJ2-2; no clear D. Germline assignment: CDR1 SGDLS and CDR2 YYNGEE. The CDR3 is made up of 15 amino acids. Trimming took 0 bases from V and 4 from J, leaving 10 bases between them. DNA of the CDR3: TGTGCCAGCAGCGTAGGTAGCCGTCCCACCGGGGAGCTGTTTTTT. It specifies CASSVGSRPTGELFF.

The chain recombines TRBV12-2 with TRBJ1-2; TRBD1, as called in the table, went unchecked against the DNA. TRBV12-2 corresponds to a pseudogene. The CDR3 is made up of 18 amino acids. CDR3 residues: CASRGRVGKDGNLYGYTF. The CDR3 nucleotides are TGTGCAAGTCGCGGCAGGGTAGGGAAGGATGGAAATCTGTATGGCTACACCTTC.

This clone was picked up a small number of times. The V call is TRBV4-1, the J call TRBJ2-5; possible D gene TRBD2, 6 bases. The CDR3 length is 15 residues. V lost 2 bases and J lost 1, with 11 bases in between. The germline CDR1 and CDR2 sequences are MGHRA and YSYEKL. The CDR3: CASSQSSTSQETQYF. CDR3 DNA: TGCGCCAGCAGCCAAAGTTCGACTAGCCAAGAGACCCAGTACTTC.

The genes are TRBV5-1 and TRBJ2-2; TRBD1 matches at 8 bases. This CDR3 contains 16 residues. Germline CDR1 and CDR2: SGHRS and YFSETQ. Unmatched junction bases numbered 11, after V lost 8 bases and J lost 2 bases. The CDR3 here is CASKVLQGGNTGELFF. The DNA for the CDR3 is TGCGCCAGTAAAGTACTACAGGGGGGCAACACCGGGGAGCTGTTTTTT.

This clone appeared a few times. The chain uses TRBV19 and TRBJ2-1; 11 bases line up with TRBD2. Looked up from germline, CDR1 is LNHDA and CDR2 is SQIVND (reference sequence). The V segment lost 4 bases and the J segment 7 bases; nucleotides outside the gene matches: 12. This CDR3 is 17 amino acids long. CDR3 DNA sequence: TGTGCCAGTAGTACCTCCCCTAGGGCTAGCGGGAGGAATGAGCAGTTCTTC. It encodes CASSTSPRASGRNEQFF. Full variable domain (remainder filled in from reference TRBV19 and TRBJ2-1): DGGITQSPKYLFRKEGQNVTLSCEQNLNHDAMYWYRQDPGQGLRLIYYSQIVNDFQKGDIAEGYSVSREKKESFPLTVTSAQKNPTAFYLCASSTSPRASGRNEQFFGPGTRLTVL.

The table lists this clone with a count of one. This chain uses TRBV2 with TRBJ1-1, with D possibly being TRBD1 (6 bases). Per the germline V gene, CDR1 is SNHLY and CDR2 is FYNNEI. The CDR3 runs 10 residues. V shed 8 bases and J shed 7 bases, with 8 bases lying between them. CDR3 sequence: CASGQYEAFF. CDR3 coding DNA: TGTGCCAGCGGACAGTATGAAGCTTTCTTT.

The V call is TRBV7-9, the J call TRBJ2-1; TRBD1 matches at 9 bases. CDR1 is SEHNR and CDR2 is FQNEAQ in the germline V gene (reference sequence). CDR3 length: 15 amino acids. The V and J ends lost 5 bases and 6 bases, in that order; junction bases with no gene match: 8. This CDR3 reads CASSVGTGPINEQFF. CDR3 bases: TGTGCCAGCAGCGTCGGGACAGGGCCGATCAATGAGCAGTTCTTC.

This clone was observed a handful of times. The CDR3 sequence: CASSPRDTGSVNTEAFF. The CDR3 DNA reads as TGTGCCAGCAGCCCCCGGGACACAGGGAGCGTGAACACTGAAGCTTTCTTT. The genes are TRBV9 and TRBJ1-1; possible D gene TRBD1, 6 bases. CDR1 is SGDLS and CDR2 is YYNGEE in the germline V gene. The CDR3 is 17 amino acids. V shed 4 bases and J shed 0 bases, with 19 bases lying between them.

The V gene is TRBV27, the J gene TRBJ2-7, with a tentative D call TRBD2 (6 bases). In germline, CDR1 is MNHEY, CDR2 SMNVEV (reference sequence). The V end lost 0 bases, the J end lost 2 bases, and 17 bases lay between the germline ends. CDR3 length: 17 residues. CDR3 loop: CASSLSRAGTAPYEQYF. DNA for the CDR3: TGTGCCAGCAGTTTATCAAGGGCCGGGACTGCTCCCTACGAGCAGTACTTC.

This chain uses TRBV3-1 (or the pseudogene TRBV3-2) with TRBJ2-1; 7 nucleotides line up with TRBD1. Germline CDR1 and CDR2: LGHDT and YNNKEL (reference sequence). The junction had 4 bases not matched to a gene; V was cut back by 5 bases and J by 6 bases. The CDR3 consists of 13 residues. CDR3 sequence: CASSDNRGNEQFF. The CDR3 DNA is TGTGCCAGCAGCGATAACAGGGGCAATGAGCAGTTCTTC.

The rearrangement links TRBV12-5 to TRBJ2-5, with a weak D call TRBD2 (6 bases). Germline loops: CDR1 LGHNT, CDR2 FRNRAP. The CDR3 is 15 amino acids. The V and J ends lost 7 bases and 2 bases respectively, with 17 bases between them. The CDR3 protein is CASAPRPGLQETQYF. The CDR3 region has the DNA TGTGCTAGTGCGCCGAGGCCGGGACTGCAAGAGACCCAGTACTTC.